Listed here are 5 T cell receptor beta chains from one sample, sequenced in a study of blood T cell repertoires in COVID-19. The assay was immunoSEQ multiplex PCR, and TCRdb's table has in-frame clones only and misses some. The sample has roughly 130,000 clones; just over 85% are singletons. Material for sequencing was peripheral blood. These receptors were taken from a middle-aged man with acute or convalescent COVID-19.

V is TRBV10-2 and J is TRBJ1-1, with TRBD1 as a possible D gene (6 bases). Trimming took off 5 bases at V and 1 base at J, with 14 bases between the two ends. The CDR3 is 15 amino acids. Looked up from germline, CDR1 is WSHSY and CDR2 is SAAADI. CDR3 DNA sequence: TGCGCCAGCAGTCGTGGGGGGGGCGGGAACACTGAAGCTTTCTTT. Translation: CASSRGGGGNTEAFF.

The chain couples TRBV6-5 to TRBJ1-3; D possibly corresponds to TRBD1 (5 bases). The V gene lost 7 bases and the J gene lost 1 base, with 11 bases spanning the gap. CDR3 length: 14 residues. Germline lookup yields CDR1 MNHEY and CDR2 SVGAGI. CDR3 residues: CASTSGYSGNTIYF. CDR3 in DNA: TGTGCCAGCACATCAGGGTATTCTGGAAACACCATATATTTT.

The chain joins TRBV20-1 to TRBJ2-7; 11 bases are shared with TRBD2. Trimming removed 3 bases from V and 0 bases from J; junction bases left unmatched: 7. Germline assignment: CDR1 DFQATT and CDR2 SNEGSKA (reference sequence). The CDR3 totals 16 residues. The CDR3 loop is CSASPRLAGSSYEQYF. In nucleotides, the CDR3 is TGCAGTGCTAGTCCAAGACTAGCGGGGAGCTCCTACGAGCAGTACTTC.

The gene calls are TRBV3-1 (or the pseudogene TRBV3-2) and TRBJ1-2, with 12 bases matching TRBD1. Germline V CDR1 and CDR2: LGHDT, YNNKEL (reference sequence). The CDR3 runs 16 residues. V shed 3 bases, J shed 5 bases, and the junction held 7 bases outside the gene matches. The CDR3 spells CASSHNRDRGLYGYTF. In DNA, the CDR3 is TGTGCCAGCAGCCATAACCGGGACAGGGGGCTTTATGGCTACACCTTC.

The CDR3 region is CASSSIQAGTGNEKLFF. DNA for the CDR3: TGTGCCAGCAGCTCAATCCAAGCCGGGACAGGGAATGAAAAACTGTTTTTT. The chain has TRBV7-9 and TRBJ1-4, with 9 bases identical to TRBD1. Per germline, CDR1 SEHNR and CDR2 FQNEAQ (reference sequence). The V gene end was trimmed by 4 bases and the J gene end by 5 bases; junction bases not matched to a gene: 11. The CDR3 sequence is 17 residues long.